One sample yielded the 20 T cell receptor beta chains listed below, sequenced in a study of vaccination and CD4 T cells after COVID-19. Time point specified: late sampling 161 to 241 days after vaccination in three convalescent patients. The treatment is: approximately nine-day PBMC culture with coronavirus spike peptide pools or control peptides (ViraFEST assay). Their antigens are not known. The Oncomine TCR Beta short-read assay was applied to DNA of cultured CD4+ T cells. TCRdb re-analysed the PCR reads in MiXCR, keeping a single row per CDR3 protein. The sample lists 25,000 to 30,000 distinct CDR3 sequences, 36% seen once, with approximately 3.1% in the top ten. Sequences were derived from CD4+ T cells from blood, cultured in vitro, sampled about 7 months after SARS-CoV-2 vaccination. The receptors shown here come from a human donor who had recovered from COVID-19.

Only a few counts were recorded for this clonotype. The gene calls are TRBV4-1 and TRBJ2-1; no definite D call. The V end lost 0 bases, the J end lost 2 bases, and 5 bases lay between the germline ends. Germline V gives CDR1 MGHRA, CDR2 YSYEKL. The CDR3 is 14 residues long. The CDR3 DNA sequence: TGCGCCAGCAGCCAAGATTTTCCCTACAATGAGCAGTTCTTC. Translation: CASSQDFPYNEQFF.

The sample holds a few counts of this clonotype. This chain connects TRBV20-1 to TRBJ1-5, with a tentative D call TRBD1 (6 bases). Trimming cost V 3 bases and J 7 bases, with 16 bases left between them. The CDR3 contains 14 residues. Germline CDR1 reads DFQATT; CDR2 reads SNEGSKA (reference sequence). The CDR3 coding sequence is TGCAGTGCTAGTGCGGGGGGCGCGGGGCAGCCCCAGCATTTT. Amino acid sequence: CSASAGGAGQPQHF.

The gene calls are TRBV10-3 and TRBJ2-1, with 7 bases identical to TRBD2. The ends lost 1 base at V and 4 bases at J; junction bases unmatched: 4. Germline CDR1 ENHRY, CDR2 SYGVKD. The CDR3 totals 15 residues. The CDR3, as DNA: TGTGCCATCAGTGAGTTCGCTAGCGGATACAATGAGCAGTTCTTC. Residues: CAISEFASGYNEQFF.

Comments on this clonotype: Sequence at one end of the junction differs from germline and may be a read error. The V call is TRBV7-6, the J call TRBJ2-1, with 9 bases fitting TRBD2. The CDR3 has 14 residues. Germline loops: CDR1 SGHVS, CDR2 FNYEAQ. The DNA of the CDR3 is TGTGCTAGCAGCCCCGGACTAGCGTTCAATGAGCAGTTCTTC. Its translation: CASSPGLAFNEQFF.

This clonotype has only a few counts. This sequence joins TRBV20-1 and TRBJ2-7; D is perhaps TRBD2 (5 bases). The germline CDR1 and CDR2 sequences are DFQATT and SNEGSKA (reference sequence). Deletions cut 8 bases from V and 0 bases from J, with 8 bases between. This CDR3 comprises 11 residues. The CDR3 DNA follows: TGCAGTCTGAGGGACTCCTACGAGCAGTACTTC. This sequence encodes CSLRDSYEQYF.

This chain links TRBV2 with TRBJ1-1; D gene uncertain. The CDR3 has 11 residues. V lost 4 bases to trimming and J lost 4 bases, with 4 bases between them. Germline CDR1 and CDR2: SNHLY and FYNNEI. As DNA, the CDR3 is TGTGCCAGCAGTGTGATCACTGAAGCTTTCTTT. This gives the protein CASSVITEAFF.

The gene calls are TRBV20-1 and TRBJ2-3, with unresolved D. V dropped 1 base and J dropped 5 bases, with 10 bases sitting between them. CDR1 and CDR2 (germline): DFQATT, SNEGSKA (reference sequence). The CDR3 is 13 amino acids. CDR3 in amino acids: CSARGQEGDTQYF. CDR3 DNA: TGCAGTGCTAGAGGGCAAGAAGGAGATACGCAGTATTTT.

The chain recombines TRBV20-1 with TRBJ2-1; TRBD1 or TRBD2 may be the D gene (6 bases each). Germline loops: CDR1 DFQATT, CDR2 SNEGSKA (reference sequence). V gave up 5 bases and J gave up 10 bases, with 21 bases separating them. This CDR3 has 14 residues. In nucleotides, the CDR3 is TGCAGTGCTCTGATAGGGGGGAGGCTGTCAGAGCAGTTCTTC. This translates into CSALIGGRLSEQFF.

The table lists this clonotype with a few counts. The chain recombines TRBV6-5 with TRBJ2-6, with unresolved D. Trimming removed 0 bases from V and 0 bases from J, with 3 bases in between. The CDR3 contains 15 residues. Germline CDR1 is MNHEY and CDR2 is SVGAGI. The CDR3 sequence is CASSYSSSGANVLTF. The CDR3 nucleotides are TGTGCCAGCAGTTACTCGAGCTCTGGGGCCAACGTCCTGACTTTC.

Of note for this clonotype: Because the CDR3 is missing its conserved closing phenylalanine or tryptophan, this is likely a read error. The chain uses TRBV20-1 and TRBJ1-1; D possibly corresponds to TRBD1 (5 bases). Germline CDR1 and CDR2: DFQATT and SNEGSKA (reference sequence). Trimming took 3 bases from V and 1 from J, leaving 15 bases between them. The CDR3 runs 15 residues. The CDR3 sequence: CSARGPPIENTEAFS. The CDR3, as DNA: TGCAGTGCTAGGGGACCACCTATCGAGAACACTGAAGCTTTCTCT.

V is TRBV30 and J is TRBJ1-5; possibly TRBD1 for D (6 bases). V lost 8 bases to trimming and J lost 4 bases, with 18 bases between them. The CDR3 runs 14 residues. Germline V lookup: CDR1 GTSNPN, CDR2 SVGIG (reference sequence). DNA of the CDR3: TGTGCCCGCCTCAGGGGCTCGGATAATCAGCCCCAGCATTTT. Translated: CARLRGSDNQPQHF. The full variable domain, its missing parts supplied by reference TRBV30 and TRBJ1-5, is SQTIHQWPATLVQPVGSPLSLECTVEGTSNPNLYWYRQAAGRGLQLLFYSVGIGQISSEVPQNLSASRPQDRQFILSSKKLLLSDSGFYLCARLRGSDNQPQHFGDGTRLSIL.

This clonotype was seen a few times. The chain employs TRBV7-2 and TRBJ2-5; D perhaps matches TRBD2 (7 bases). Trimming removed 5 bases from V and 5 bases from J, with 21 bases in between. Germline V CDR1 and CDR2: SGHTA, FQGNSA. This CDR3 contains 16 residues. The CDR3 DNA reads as TGTGCCAGCAGCCCCTCGCGGGGAGGGGGGTGGGAGACCCAGTACTTC. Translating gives CASSPSRGGGWETQYF.

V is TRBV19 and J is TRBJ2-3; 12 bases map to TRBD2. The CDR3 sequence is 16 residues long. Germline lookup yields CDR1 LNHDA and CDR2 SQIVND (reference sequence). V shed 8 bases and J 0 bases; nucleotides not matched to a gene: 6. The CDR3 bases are TGTGCCAGTCGATGGACTAGCGGGATTAGCACAGATACGCAGTATTTT. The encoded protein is CASRWTSGISTDTQYF. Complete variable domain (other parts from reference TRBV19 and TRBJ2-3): DGGITQSPKYLFRKEGQNVTLSCEQNLNHDAMYWYRQDPGQGLRLIYYSQIVNDFQKGDIAEGYSVSREKKESFPLTVTSAQKNPTAFYLCASRWTSGISTDTQYFGPGTRLTVL.

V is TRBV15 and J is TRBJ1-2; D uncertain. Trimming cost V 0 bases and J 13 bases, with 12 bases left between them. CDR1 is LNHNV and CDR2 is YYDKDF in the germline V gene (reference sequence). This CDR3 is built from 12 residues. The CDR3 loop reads CATSRDFRSCTF. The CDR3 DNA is TGTGCCACCAGCAGAGATTTCCGCTCTTGCACCTTC.

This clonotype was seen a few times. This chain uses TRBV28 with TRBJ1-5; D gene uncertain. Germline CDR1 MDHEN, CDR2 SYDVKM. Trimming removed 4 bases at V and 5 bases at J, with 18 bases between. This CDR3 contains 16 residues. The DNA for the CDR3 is TGTGCCAGCAGTTCCCGCTTGGGTACTGTGGATCAGCCCCAGCATTTT. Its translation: CASSSRLGTVDQPQHF.

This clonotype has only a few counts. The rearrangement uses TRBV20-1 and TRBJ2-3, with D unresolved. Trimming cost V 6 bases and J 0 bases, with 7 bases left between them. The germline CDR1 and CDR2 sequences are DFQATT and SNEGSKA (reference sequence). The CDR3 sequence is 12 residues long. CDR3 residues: CSAQDSTDTQYF. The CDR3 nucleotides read TGCAGTGCCCAAGACAGCACAGATACGCAGTATTTT.

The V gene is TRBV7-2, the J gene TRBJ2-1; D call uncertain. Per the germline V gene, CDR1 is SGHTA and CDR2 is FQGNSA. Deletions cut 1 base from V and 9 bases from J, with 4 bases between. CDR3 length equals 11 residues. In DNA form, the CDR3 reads TGTGCCAGCAGCTTAGAATCTGAGCAGTTCTTC. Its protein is CASSLESEQFF.

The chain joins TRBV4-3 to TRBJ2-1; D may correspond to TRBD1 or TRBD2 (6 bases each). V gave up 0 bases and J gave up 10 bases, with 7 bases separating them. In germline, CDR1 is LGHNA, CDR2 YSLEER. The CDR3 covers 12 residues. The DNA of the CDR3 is TGCGCCAGCAGCCAAGAAGGGGGGGAGCAGTTCTTC. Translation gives CASSQEGGEQFF.

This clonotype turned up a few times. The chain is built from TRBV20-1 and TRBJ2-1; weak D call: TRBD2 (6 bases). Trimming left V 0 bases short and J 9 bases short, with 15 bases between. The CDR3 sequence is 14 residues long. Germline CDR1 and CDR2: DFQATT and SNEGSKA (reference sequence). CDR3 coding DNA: TGCAGTGCTAGAGATTGGACCCGCGGGACTGAGCAGTTCTTC. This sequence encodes CSARDWTRGTEQFF.

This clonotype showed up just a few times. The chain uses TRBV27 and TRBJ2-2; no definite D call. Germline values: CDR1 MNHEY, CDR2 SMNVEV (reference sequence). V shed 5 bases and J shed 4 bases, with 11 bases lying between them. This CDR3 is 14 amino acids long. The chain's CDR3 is CASSAPSGTGELFF. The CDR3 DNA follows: TGTGCCAGCAGTGCTCCGTCGGGCACCGGGGAGCTGTTTTTT.